The clone carrying this TCR beta chain has more than one count but fewer than ten. What it recognizes is unknown. The data are from a study of human T cells and chemical hapten exposure. On the study more broadly: In the sensitization step, 2% DPC was placed on about 2 cm by about 2 cm of upper inner arm skin.

Described time point: pre-sensitization, week 0. Treatment given: therapeutic diphenylcyclopropenone sensitization with weekly scalp DPC. Study-wide points: Counts of expanded TCRs at PT1 were positively correlated with patch test score.

Germline assignment: CDR1 SGDLS and CDR2 YYNGEE. This CDR3 comprises 17 residues. V trimming: 0 bases; J trimming: 11 bases; junction bases outside the gene matches: 13. TCRdb re-analysed the RACE reads in MiXCR, keeping a single row per CDR3 protein. The repertoire holds 250,000 or so distinct CDR3 sequences, with approximately 7.5% as singletons. This sequence was found in a man between 18 and 35 years old with alopecia areata. Some clones in this sample may be carry-over from other donors' samples. J is TRBJ2-1 and V is TRBV9; 11 bases are a match to TRBD2. Material: whole blood, obtained in connection with sensitization to the hapten diphenylcyclopropenone (DPC). The CDR3 DNA sequence: TGTGCCAGCAGCGTAGGCCTAGCGGGGGGCACCATCCCGAAGCAGTTCTTC. This gives the protein CASSVGLAGGTIPKQFF.